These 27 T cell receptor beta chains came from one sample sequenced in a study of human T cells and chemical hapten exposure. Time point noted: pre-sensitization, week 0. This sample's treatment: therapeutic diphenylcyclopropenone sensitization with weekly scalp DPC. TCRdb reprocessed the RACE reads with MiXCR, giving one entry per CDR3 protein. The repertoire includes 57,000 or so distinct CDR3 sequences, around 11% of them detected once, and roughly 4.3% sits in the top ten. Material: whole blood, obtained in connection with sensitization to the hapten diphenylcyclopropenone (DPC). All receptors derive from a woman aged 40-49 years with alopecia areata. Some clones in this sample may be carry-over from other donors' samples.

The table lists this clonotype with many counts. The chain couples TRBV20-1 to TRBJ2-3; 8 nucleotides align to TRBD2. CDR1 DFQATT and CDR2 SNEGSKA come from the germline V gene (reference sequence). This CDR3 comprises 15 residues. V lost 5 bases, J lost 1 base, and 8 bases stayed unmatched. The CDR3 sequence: CSAQETSEGTDTQYF. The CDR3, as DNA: TGCAGTGCTCAGGAGACTAGCGAGGGCACAGATACGCAGTATTTT.

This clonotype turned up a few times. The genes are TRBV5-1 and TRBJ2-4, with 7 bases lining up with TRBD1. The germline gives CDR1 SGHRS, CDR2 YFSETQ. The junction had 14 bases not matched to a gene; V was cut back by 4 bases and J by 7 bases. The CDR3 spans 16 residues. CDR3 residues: CASSNGQDTRRNIQYF. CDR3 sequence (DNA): TGCGCCAGCAGCAACGGACAGGACACCCGAAGGAACATTCAGTACTTC.

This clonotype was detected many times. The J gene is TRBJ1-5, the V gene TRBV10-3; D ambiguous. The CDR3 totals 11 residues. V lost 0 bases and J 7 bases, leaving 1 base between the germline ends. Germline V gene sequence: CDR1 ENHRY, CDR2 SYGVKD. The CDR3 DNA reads TGTGCCATCAGTGAGTCGCAGCCCCAGCATTTT. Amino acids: CAISESQPQHF.

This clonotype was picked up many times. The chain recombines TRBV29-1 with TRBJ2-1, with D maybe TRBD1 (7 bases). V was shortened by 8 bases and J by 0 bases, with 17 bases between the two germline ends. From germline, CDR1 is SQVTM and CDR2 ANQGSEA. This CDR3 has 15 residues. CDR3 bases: TGCAGCCAGGGGGGTCTAACTAGCTCCTACAATGAGCAGTTCTTC. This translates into CSQGGLTSSYNEQFF.

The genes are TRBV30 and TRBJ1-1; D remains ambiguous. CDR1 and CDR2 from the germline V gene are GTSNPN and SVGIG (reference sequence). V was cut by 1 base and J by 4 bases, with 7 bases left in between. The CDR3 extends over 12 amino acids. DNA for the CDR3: TGTGCCTGGAGTGAGTCCATCACTGAAGCTTTCTTT. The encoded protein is CAWSESITEAFF.

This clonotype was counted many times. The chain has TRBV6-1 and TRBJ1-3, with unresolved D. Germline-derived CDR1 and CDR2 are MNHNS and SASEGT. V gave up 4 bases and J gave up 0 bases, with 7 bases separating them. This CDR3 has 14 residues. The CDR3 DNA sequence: TGTGCCAGCAGTGTGCGGAGCTCTGGAAACACCATATATTTT. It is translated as CASSVRSSGNTIYF.

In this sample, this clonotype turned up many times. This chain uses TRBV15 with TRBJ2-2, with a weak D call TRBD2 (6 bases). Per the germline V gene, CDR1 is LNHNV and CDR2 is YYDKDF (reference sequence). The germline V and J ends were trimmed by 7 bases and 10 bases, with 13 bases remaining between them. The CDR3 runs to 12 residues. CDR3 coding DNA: TGTGCCACCACGGGACCGGGGGAGGAGCTGTTTTTT. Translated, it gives CATTGPGEELFF.

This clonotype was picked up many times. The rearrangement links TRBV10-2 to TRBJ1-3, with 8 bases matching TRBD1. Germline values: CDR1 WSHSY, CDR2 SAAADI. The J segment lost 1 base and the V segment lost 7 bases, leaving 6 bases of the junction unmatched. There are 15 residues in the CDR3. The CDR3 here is CASTDRGSSGNTIYF. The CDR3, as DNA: TGCGCCAGCACAGACAGGGGATCATCTGGAAACACCATATATTTT.

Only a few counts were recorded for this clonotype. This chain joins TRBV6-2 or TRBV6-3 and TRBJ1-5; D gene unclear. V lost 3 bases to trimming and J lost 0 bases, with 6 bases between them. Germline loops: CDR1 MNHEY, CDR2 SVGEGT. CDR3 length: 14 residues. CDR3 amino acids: CASSYYDSNQPQHF. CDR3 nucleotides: TGTGCCAGCAGTTATTACGATAGCAATCAGCCCCAGCATTTT.

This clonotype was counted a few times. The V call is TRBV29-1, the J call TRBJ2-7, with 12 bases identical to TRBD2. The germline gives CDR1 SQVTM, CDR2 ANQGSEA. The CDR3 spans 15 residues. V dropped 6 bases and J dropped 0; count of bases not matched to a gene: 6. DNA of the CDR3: TGCAGCGTCGACGGACTAGCGGGAAGCTCCTACGAGCAGTACTTC. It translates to CSVDGLAGSSYEQYF.

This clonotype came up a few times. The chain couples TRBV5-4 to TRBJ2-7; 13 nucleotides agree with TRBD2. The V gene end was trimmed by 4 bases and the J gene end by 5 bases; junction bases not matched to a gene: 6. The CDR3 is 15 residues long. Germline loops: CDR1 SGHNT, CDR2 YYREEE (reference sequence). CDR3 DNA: TGTGCCAGCAGCCGGACTAGCGGGAGCGTTGACGAGCAGTACTTC. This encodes CASSRTSGSVDEQYF.

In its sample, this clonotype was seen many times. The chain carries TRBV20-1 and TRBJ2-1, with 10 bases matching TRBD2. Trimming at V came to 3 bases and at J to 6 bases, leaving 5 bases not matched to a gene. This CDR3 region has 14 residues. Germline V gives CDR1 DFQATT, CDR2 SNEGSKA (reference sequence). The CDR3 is CSARGTSVSNEQFF. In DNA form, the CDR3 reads TGCAGTGCTAGGGGGACTAGCGTCTCCAATGAGCAGTTCTTC.

CDR3 bases: TGTGCCAGCAGTGAAGCGGGCGCGTCCTATGGCTACACCTTC. Translating it yields CASSEAGASYGYTF. The chain uses TRBV2 and TRBJ1-2; no reliable D call. V lost 0 bases, J lost 4 bases, and 9 bases lay in between. Germline CDR1 and CDR2: SNHLY and FYNNEI. CDR3 length: 14 amino acids.

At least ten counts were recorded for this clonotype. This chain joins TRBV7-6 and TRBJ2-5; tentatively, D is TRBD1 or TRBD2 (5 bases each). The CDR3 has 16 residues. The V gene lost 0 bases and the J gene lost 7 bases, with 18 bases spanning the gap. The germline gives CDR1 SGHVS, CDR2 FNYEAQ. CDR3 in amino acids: CASSLARDPPRSTQYF. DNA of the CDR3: TGTGCCAGCAGCTTAGCCCGGGACCCACCAAGATCGACCCAGTACTTC.

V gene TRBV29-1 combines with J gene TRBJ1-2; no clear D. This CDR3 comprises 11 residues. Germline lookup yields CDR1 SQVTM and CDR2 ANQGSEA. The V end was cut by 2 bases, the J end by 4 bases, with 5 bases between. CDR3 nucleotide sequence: TGCAGCGTTGAAAGCGTCTATGGCTACACCTTC. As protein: CSVESVYGYTF.

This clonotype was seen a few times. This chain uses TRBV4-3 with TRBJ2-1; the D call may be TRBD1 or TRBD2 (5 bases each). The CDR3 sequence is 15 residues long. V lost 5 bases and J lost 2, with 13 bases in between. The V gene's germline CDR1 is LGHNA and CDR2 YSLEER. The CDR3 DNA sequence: TGCGCCAGCAGCGAACGGGACGGAACCTACAATGAGCAGTTCTTC. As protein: CASSERDGTYNEQFF.

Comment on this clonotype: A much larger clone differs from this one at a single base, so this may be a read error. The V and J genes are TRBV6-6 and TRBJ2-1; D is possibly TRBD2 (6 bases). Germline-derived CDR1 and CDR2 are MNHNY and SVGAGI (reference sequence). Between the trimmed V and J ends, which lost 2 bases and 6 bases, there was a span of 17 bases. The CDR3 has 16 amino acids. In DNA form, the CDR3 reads TGTGCCAGCAGTTACATCCCCCGGGAGAACTGCAATGAGCAGTTCTTC. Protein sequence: CASSYIPRENCNEQFF.

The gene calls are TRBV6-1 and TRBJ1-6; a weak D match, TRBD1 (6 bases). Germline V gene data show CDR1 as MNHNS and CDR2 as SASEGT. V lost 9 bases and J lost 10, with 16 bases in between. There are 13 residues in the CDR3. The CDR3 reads CASRGASGSPLHF. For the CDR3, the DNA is TGTGCCAGTCGGGGGGCATCAGGATCACCCCTCCACTTT.

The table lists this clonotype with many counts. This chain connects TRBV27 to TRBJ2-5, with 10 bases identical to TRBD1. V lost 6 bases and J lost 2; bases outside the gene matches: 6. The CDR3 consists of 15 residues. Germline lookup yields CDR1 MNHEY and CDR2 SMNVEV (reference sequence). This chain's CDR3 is CASSLRDRGQETQYF. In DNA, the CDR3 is TGTGCCAGCAGCCTCCGGGACAGGGGTCAAGAGACCCAGTACTTC.

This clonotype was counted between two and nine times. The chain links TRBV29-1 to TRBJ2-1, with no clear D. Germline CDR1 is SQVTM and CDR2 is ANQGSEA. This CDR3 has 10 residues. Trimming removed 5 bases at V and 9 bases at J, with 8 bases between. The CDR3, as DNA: TGCAGCGTTAAGATAGCTGAGCAGTTCTTC. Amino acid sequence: CSVKIAEQFF.

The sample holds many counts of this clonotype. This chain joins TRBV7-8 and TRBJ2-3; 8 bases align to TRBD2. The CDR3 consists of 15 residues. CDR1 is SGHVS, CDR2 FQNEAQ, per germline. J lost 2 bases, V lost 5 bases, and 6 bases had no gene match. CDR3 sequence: CASSLTSGYTDTQYF. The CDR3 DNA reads TGTGCCAGCAGCCTTACTAGCGGTTACACAGATACGCAGTATTTT.

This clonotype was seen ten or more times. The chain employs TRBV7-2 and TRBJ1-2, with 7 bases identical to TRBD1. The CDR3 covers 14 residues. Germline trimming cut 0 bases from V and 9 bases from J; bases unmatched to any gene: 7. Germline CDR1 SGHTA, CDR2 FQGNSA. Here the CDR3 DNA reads TGTGCCAGCAGCTTAGCGGGACAGCCCATAAGCTACACCTTC. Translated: CASSLAGQPISYTF.

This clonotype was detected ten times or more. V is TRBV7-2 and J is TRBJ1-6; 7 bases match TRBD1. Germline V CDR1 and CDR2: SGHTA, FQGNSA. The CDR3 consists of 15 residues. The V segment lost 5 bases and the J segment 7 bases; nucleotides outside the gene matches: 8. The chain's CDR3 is CASSTEQGWNSPLHF. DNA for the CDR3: TGTGCCAGCAGCACAGAACAGGGGTGGAATTCACCCCTCCACTTT.

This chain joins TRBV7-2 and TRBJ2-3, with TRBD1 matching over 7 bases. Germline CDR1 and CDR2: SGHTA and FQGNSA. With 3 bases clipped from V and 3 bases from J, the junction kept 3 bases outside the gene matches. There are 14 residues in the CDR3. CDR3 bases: TGTGCCAGCAGCTTGCGACAGGGAACAGATACGCAGTATTTT. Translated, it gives CASSLRQGTDTQYF.

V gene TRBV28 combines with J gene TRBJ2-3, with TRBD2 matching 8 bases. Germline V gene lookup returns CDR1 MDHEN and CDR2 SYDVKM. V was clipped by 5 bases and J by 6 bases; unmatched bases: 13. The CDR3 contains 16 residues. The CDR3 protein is CASSPQLAGPGDTQYF. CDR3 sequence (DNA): TGTGCCAGCAGTCCCCAGCTAGCGGGCCCGGGTGATACGCAGTATTTT.

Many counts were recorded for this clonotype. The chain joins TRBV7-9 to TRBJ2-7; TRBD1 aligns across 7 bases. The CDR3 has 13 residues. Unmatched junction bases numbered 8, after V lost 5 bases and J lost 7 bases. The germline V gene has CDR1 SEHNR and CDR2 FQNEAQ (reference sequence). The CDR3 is CASSLGQYSEQYF. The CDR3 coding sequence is TGTGCCAGCAGCCTGGGACAGTACTCGGAGCAGTACTTC.

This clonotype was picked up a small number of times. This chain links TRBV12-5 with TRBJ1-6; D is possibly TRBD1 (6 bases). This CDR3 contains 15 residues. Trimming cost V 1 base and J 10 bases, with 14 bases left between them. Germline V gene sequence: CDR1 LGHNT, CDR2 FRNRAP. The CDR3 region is CASGLADGGSSPLHF. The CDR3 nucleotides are TGTGCTAGTGGTTTGGCCGATGGGGGCAGCTCACCCCTCCACTTT. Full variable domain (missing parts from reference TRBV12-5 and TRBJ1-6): DARVTQTPRHKVTEMGQEVTMRCQPILGHNTVFWYRQTMMQGLELLAYFRNRAPLDDSGMPKDRFSAEMPDATLATLKIQPSEPRDSAVYFCASGLADGGSSPLHFGNGTRLTVT.